This TCR beta chain emerged from a study of vaccination and CD4 T cells after COVID-19. Overall study: Drawing of post-COVID samples took place a median around 110 days after diagnosis (range 35 to 161). Each control was exposed to a CEFX pool, an HIV-1 Nef pool, or no peptide at all. Broader study findings: Median SARS-CoV-2-reactive clonotype numbers rose nonsignificantly, about 20 to 40.

With regard to this clonotype: Its target is unknown.

The assay that was used to sequence DNA from cultured CD4+ T cells was the Oncomine TCR Beta short-read assay. TCRdb reprocessed the PCR reads with MiXCR, giving one entry per CDR3 protein. The sample gives approximately 14,000 distinct CDR3 sequences, roughly 44% of which show up once; 14% to 15% is in the top ten. The treatment: roughly ten-day PBMC culture with coronavirus spike peptide pools or control peptides (ViraFEST assay). Peptide pool stimulation in ViraFEST expanded antigen-specific T cells, whose TCRs were then sequenced. CDR3 length equals 15 residues. Trimming shortened V by 8 bases and J by 4 bases, and 20 bases separated the two germline ends. Germline loops: CDR1 LNHDA, CDR2 SQIVND (reference sequence).

Sequencing was performed on CD4+ T cells from blood, cultured in vitro. This chain uses TRBV19 with TRBJ1-2, with a tentative D call TRBD1 (5 bases). The sequence was obtained from a human donor who had recovered from COVID-19. The CDR3 coding sequence is TGTGCCAGTGGGACCGACGCGCGGGCGGGCTATGGCTACACCTTC. This translates into CASGTDARAGYGYTF. The variable domain in full, with the rest retrieved from reference TRBV19 and TRBJ1-2, is DGGITQSPKYLFRKEGQNVTLSCEQNLNHDAMYWYRQDPGQGLRLIYYSQIVNDFQKGDIAEGYSVSREKKESFPLTVTSAQKNPTAFYLCASGTDARAGYGYTFGSGTRLTVV.